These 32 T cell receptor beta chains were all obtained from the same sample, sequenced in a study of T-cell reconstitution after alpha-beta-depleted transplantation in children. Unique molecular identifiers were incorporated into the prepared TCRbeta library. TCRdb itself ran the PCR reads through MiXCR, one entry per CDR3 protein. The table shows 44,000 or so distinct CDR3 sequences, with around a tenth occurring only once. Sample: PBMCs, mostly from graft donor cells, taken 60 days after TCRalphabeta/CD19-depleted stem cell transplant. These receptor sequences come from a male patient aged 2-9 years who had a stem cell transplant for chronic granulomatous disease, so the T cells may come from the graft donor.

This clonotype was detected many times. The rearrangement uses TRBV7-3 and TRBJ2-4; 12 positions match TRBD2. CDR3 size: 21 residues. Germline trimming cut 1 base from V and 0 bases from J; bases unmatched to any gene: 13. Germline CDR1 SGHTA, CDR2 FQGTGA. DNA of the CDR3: TGTGCCAGCAGCTTAATTTCCCCACTAGCGGGAGGTCTCAAAGCCAAAAACATTCAGTACTTC. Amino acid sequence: CASSLISPLAGGLKAKNIQYF.

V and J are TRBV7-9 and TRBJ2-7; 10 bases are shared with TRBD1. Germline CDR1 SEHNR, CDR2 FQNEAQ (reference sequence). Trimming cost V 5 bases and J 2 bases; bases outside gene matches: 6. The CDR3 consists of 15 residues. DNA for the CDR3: TGTGCCAGCAGCCAAGGGACAGGGGTACCCTACGAGCAGTACTTC. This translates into CASSQGTGVPYEQYF.

The CDR3 loop reads CASSPGGLKADTQYF. The CDR3 DNA sequence: TGTGCCAGCTCACCAGGGGGGCTAAAGGCAGATACGCAGTATTTT. V is TRBV18 and J is TRBJ2-3; D possibly uses TRBD1 or TRBD2 (6 bases each). Deletions cut 2 bases from V and 4 bases from J, with 13 bases between. CDR1 is KGHSH, CDR2 LQKENI, per germline. The CDR3 totals 15 residues.

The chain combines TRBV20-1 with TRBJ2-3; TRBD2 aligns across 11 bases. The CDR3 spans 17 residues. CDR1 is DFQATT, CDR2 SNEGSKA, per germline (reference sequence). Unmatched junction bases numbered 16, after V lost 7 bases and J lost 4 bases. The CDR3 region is CSVPVLWLAGGSDTQYF. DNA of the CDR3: TGCAGTGTTCCGGTATTGTGGCTAGCGGGAGGATCAGATACGCAGTATTTT.

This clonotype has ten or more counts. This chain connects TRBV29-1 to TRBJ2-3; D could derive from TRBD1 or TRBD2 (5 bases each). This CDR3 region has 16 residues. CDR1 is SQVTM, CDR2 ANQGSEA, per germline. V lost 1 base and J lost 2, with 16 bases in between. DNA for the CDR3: TGCAGCGTTGAAGGCCCCGAGCAGGGACCCACAGATACGCAGTATTTT. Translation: CSVEGPEQGPTDTQYF.

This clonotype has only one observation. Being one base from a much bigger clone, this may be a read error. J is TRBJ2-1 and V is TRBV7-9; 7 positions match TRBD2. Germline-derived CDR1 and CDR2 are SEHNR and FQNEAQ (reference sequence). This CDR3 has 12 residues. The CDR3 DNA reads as TGTGCCATCAGCGGGGACTACAATGAGCAGTTCTTC. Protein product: CAISGDYNEQFF.

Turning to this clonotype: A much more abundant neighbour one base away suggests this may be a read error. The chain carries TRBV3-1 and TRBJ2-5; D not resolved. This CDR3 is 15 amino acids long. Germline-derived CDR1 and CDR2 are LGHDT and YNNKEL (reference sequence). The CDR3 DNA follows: TGTGCCAGCAGCCAATTTAGCAGAACCCAAGAGACCCAGTGCTTC. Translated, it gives CASSQFSRTQETQCF.

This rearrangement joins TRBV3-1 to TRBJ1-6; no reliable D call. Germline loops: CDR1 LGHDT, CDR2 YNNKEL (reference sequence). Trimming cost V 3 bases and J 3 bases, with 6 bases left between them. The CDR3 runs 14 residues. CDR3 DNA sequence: TGTGCCAGCAGCCAGCGAGACTATAATTCACCCCTCCACTTT. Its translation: CASSQRDYNSPLHF.

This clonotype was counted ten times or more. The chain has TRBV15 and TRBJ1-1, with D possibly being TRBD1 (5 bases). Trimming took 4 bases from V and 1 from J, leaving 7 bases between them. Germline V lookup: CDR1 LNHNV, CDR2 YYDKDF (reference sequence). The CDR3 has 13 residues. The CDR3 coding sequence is TGTGCCACCAGCATCCAGGGGAACACTGAAGCTTTCTTT. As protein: CATSIQGNTEAFF. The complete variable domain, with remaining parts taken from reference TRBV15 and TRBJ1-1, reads DAMVIQNPRYQVTQFGKPVTLSCSQTLNHNVMYWYQQKSSQAPKLLFHYYDKDFNNEADTPDNFQSRRPNTSFCFLDIRSPGLGDTAMYLCATSIQGNTEAFFGQGTRLTVV.

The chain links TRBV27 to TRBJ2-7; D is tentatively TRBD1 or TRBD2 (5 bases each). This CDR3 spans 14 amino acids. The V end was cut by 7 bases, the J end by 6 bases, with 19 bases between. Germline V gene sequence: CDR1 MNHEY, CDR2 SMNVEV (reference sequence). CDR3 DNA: TGTGCCAGCAAGGCCCGGGGCAGACCCCCCGAGCAGTACTTC. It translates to CASKARGRPPEQYF.

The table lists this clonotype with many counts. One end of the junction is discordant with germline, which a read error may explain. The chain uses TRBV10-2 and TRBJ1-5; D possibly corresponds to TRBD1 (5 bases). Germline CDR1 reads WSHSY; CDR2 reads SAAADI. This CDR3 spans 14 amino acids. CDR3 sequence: CASSEQAQNRPQHF. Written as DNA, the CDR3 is TGCGCCAGCAGTGAACAGGCCCAAAATCGGCCCCAGCATTTT.

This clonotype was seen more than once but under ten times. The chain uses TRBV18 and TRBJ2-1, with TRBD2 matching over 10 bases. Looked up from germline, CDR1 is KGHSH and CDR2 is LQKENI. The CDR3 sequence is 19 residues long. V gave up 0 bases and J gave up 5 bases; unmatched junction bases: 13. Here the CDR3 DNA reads TGTGCCAGCTCACCACCCGATAGTGAACTAGCGGGACTTCACAATGAGCAGTTCTTC. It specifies CASSPPDSELAGLHNEQFF.

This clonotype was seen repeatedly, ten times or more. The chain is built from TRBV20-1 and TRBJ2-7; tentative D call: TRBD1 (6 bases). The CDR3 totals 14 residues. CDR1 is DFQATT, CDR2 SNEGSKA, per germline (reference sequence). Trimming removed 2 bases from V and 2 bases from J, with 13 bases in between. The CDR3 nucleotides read TGCAGTGCTAGATCTCCGGGACACCCCTACGAGCAGTACTTC. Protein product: CSARSPGHPYEQYF.

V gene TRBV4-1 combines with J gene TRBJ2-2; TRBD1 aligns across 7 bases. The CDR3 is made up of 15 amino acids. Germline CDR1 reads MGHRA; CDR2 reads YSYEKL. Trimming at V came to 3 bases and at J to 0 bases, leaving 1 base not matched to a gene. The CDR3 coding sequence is TGCGCCAGCAGCCACGGACAGGCGAACACCGGGGAGCTGTTTTTT. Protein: CASSHGQANTGELFF.

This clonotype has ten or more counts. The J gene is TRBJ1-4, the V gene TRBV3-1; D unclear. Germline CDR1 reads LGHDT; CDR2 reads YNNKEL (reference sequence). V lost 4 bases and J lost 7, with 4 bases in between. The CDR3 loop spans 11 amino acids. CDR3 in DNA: TGTGCCAGCAGCCGGTTTGAAAAACTGTTTTTT. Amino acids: CASSRFEKLFF.

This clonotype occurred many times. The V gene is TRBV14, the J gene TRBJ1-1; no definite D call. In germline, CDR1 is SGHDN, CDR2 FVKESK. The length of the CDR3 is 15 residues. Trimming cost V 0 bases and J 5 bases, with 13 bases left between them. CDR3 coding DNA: TGTGCCAGCAGCCAAGAAGCTCAGGTTAATACTGAAGCTTTCTTT. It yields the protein CASSQEAQVNTEAFF.

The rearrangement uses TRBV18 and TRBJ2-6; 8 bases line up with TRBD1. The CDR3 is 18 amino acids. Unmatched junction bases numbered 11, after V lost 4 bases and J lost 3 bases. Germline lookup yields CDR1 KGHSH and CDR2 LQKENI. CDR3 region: CASSRERQGWNGANVLTF. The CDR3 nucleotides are TGTGCCAGCTCACGCGAGCGACAGGGGTGGAATGGGGCCAACGTCCTGACTTTC.

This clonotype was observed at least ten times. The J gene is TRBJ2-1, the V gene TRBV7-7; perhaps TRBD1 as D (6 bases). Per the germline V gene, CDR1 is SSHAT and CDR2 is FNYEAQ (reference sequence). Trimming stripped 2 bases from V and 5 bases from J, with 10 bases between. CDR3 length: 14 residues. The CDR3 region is CASSLNQGHNEQFF. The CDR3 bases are TGTGCCAGCAGCTTAAATCAGGGGCACAATGAGCAGTTCTTC. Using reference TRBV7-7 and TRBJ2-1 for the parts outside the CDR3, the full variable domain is GAGVSQSPRYKVTKRGQDVTLRCDPISSHATLYWYQQALGQGPEFLTYFNYEAQPDKSGLPSDRFSAERPEGSISTLTIQRTEQRDSAMYRCASSLNQGHNEQFFGPGTRLTVL.

CDR3 sequence: CASGQRSGANVLTF. CDR3 in DNA: TGTGCCAGCGGACAGCGCTCTGGGGCCAACGTCCTGACTTTC. This rearrangement joins TRBV28 to TRBJ2-6; tentative D call: TRBD1 (6 bases). CDR1 MDHEN and CDR2 SYDVKM come from the germline V gene. This CDR3 comprises 14 residues. Trimming took off 8 bases at V and 0 bases at J, with 8 bases between the two ends.

The CDR3 region has the DNA TGTGCCAGCAGTTATCTCGGTAACATTCAGTACTTC. Its translation: CASSYLGNIQYF. The rearrangement links TRBV6-2 or TRBV6-3 to TRBJ2-4, with D hard to call. The germline V gene has CDR1 MNHEY and CDR2 SVGEGT. The CDR3 loop spans 12 amino acids. Trimming pared 3 bases from V and 7 bases from J, leaving 7 bases between.

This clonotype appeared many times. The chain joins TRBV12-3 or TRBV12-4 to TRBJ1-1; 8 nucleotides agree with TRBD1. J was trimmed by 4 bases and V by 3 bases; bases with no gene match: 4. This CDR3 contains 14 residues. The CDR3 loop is CASSFGTGVTEAFF. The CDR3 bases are TGTGCCAGCAGTTTCGGGACAGGCGTCACTGAAGCTTTCTTT.

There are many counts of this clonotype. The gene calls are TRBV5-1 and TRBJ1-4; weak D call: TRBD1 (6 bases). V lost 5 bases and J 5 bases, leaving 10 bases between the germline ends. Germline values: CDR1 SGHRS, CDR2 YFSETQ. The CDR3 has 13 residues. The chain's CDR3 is CASRHDRNEKLFF. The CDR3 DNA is TGCGCCAGCAGGCACGACAGGAATGAAAAACTGTTTTTT.

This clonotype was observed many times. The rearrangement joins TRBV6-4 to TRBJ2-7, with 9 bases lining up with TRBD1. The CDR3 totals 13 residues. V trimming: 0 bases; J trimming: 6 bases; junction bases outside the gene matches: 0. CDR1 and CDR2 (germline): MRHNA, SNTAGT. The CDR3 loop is CASSDSDRGEQYF. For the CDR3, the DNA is TGTGCCAGCAGTGACTCGGACAGGGGCGAGCAGTACTTC.

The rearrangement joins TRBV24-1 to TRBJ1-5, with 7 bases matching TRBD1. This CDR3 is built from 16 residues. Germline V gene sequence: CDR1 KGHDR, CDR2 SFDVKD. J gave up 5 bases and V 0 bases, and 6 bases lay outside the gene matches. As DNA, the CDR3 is TGTGCCACCAGTGATTTGCAGGGGACAGAGGATCAGCCCCAGCATTTT. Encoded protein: CATSDLQGTEDQPQHF.

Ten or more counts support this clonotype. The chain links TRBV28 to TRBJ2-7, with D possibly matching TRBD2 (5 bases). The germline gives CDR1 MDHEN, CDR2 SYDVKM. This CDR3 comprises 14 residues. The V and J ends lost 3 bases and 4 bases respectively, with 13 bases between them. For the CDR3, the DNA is TGTGCCAGCAGTTTGGAGGTGGGAAGGTACGAGCAGTACTTC. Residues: CASSLEVGRYEQYF.

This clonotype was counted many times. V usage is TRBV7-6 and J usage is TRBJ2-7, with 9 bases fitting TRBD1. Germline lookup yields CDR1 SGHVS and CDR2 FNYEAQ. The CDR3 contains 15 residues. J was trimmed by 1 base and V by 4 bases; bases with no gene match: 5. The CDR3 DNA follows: TGTGCCAGCAGCTCAGGGGACAGGGTATCCTACGAGCAGTACTTC. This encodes CASSSGDRVSYEQYF.

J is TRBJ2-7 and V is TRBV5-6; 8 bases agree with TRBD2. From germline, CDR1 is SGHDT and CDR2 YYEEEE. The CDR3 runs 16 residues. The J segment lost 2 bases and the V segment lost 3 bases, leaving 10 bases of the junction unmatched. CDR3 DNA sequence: TGTGCCAGCAGCTCGATCCCGGGACTAGAACCCTACGAGCAGTACTTC. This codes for CASSSIPGLEPYEQYF.

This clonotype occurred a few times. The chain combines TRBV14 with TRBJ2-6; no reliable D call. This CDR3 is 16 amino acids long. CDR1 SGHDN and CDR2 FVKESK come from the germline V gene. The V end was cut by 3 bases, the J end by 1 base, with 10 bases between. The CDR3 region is CASSHGKGSGANVLTF. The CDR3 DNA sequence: TGTGCCAGCAGCCATGGTAAAGGGTCTGGGGCCAACGTCCTGACTTTC. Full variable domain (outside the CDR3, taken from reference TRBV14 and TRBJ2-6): EAGVTQFPSHSVIEKGQTVTLRCDPISGHDNLYWYRRVMGKEIKFLLHFVKESKQDESGMPNNRFLAERTGGTYSTLKVQPAELEDSGVYFCASSHGKGSGANVLTFGAGSRLTVL.

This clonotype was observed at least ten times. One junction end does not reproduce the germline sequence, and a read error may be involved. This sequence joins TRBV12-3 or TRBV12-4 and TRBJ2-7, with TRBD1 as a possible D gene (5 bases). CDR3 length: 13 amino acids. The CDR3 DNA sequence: TGTGCCAGCAGGTTAGGGGTGACCTACGAGCAGTACTTC. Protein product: CASRLGVTYEQYF.

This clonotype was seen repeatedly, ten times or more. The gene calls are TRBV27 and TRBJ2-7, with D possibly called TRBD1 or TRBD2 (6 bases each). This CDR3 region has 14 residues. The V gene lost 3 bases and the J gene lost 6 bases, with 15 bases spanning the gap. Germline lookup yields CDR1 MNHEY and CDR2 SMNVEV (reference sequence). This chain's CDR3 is CASSFLGGAAEQYF. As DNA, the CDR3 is TGTGCCAGCAGTTTTCTGGGGGGCGCGGCCGAGCAGTACTTC.

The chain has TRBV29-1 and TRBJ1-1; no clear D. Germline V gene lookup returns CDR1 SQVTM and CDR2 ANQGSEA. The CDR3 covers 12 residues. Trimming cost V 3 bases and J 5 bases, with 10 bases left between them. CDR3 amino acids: CSVDGVKTEAFF. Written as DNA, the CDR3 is TGCAGCGTTGACGGGGTCAAGACTGAAGCTTTCTTT.

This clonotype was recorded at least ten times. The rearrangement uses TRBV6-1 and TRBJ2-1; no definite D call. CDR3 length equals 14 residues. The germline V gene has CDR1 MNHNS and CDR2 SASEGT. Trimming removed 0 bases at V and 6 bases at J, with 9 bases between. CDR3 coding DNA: TGTGCCAGCAGTGAAGCTCCGGTTATCAATGAGCAGTTCTTC. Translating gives CASSEAPVINEQFF.